This T cell receptor (beta chain) was obtained from a study of blood T cell repertoires in COVID-19. Study-wide background: Collection of acute and convalescent COVID-19 samples took place in the United States, Italy and Spain. Nucleic acid was either cDNA or gDNA, and it came from T cells, B-cell-depleted T cells, or PBMCs.

The CDR3 is 14 amino acids. Germline CDR1 and CDR2: GTSNPN and SVGIG (reference sequence). Germline trimming cut 0 bases from V and 4 bases from J; bases unmatched to any gene: 2. Source study methods: By means of reference gene primer amplification, nucleated cell counts were estimated. Method: immunoSEQ multiplex PCR; TCRdb's copy keeps in-frame clones and lacks some. The V and J calls and clone size were taken over from that table, and D and trimming were inferred from the DNA. Counted here are 60,000 to 75,000 clones, 86% occurring once; the ten biggest clones make up roughly 2%. For this clone: This sample also contains other DNA sequences that code for the same CDR3.

Sequencing was performed on peripheral blood. The gene calls are TRBV30 and TRBJ1-2; TRBD1 aligns across 10 bases. This receptor was taken from a man younger than 40 with acute or convalescent COVID-19. The CDR3 sequence is CAWSVRDRGYGYTF. The CDR3 DNA follows: TGTGCCTGGAGTGTCCGGGACAGGGGCTATGGCTACACCTTC.